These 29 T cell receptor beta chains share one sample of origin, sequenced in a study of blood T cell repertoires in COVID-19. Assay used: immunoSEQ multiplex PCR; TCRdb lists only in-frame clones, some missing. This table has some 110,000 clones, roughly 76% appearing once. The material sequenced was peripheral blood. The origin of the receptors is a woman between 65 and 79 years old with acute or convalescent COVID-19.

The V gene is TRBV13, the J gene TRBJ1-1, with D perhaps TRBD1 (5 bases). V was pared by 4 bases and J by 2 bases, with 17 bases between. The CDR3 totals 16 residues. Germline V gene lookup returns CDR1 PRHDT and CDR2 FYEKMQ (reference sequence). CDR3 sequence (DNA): TGTGCCAGCAGCTCCGGGGGTCCTTTCCAAAACACTGAAGCTTTCTTT. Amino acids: CASSSGGPFQNTEAFF.

The CDR3: CASSRQGARGYTF. For the CDR3, the DNA is TGTGCCAGCAGCCGACAGGGGGCAAGAGGCTACACCTTC. The V call is TRBV3-1 (or the pseudogene TRBV3-2), the J call TRBJ1-2, with TRBD1 identical over 10 bases. The CDR3 covers 13 residues. CDR1 is LGHDT and CDR2 is YNNKEL in the germline V gene (reference sequence). V shed 4 bases, J shed 8 bases, and the junction held 4 bases outside the gene matches.

The CDR3 DNA follows: TGTGCCAGCTCACCTCTGAACACCGGGGAGCTGTTTTTT. Translating gives CASSPLNTGELFF. The chain couples TRBV18 to TRBJ2-2, with D unclear. The V gene's germline CDR1 is KGHSH and CDR2 LQKENI. The CDR3 sequence is 13 residues long. V lost 3 bases and J lost 1, with 3 bases in between. The full variable domain, completed using reference TRBV18 and TRBJ2-2, is NAGVMQNPRHLVRRRGQEARLRCSPMKGHSHVYWYRQLPEEGLKFMVYLQKENIIDESGMPKERFSAEFPKEGPSILRIQQVVRGDSAAYFCASSPLNTGELFFGEGSRLTVL.

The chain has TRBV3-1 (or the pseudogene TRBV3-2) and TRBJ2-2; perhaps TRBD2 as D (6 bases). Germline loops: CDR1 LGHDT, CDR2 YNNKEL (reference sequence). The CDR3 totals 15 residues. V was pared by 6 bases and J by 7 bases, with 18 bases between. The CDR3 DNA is TGTGCCAGCAGTCGTGCGGCGGGATATGACGGGGAGCTGTTTTTT. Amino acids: CASSRAAGYDGELFF.

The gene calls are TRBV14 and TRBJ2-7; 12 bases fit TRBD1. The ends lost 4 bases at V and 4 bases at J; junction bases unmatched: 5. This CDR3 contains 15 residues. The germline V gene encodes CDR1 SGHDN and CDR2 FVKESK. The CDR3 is CASSLPGQGAYEQYF. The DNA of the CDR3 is TGTGCCAGCAGCCTCCCGGGACAGGGGGCTTACGAGCAGTACTTC. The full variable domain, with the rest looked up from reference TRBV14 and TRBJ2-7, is EAGVTQFPSHSVIEKGQTVTLRCDPISGHDNLYWYRRVMGKEIKFLLHFVKESKQDESGMPNNRFLAERTGGTYSTLKVQPAELEDSGVYFCASSLPGQGAYEQYFGPGTRLTVT.

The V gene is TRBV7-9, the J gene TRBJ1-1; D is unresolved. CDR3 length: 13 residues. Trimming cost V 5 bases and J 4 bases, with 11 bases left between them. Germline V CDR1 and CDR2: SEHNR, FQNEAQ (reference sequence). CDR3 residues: CASSQGGGTEAFF. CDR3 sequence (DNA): TGTGCCAGCAGCCAAGGAGGCGGCACTGAAGCTTTCTTT.

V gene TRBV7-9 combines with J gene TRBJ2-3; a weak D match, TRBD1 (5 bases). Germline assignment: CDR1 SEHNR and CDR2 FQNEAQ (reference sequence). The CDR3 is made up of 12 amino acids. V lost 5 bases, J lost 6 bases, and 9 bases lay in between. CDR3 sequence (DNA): TGTGCCAGCAGCCCAGGGTCCGATACGCAGTATTTT. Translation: CASSPGSDTQYF.

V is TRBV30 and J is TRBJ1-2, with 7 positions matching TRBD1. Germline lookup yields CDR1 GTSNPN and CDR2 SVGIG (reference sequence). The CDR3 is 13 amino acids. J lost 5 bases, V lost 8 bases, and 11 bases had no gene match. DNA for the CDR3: TGTGCCGGGGAACAGGGGAATCGGTATGGCTACACCTTC. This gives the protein CAGEQGNRYGYTF.

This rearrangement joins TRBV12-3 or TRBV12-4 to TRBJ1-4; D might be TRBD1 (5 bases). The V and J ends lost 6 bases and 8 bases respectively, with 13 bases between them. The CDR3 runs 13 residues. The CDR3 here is CASSPGAGEKLFF. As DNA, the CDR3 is TGTGCCAGCAGCCCTGGGGCGGGAGAAAAACTGTTTTTT.

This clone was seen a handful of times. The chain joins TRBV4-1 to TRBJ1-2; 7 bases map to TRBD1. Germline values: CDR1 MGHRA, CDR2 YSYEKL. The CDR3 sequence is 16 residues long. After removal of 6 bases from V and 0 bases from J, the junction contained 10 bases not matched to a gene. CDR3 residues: CASRLYTGQTNYGYTF. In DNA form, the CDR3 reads TGCGCCAGCAGGCTCTATACGGGACAGACTAACTATGGCTACACCTTC.

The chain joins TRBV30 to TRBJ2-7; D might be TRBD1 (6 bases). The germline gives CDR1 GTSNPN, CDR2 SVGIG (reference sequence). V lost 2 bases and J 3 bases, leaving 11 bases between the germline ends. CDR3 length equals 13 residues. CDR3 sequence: CAWSPGDLYEQYF. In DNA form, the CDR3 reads TGTGCCTGGAGTCCAGGGGATCTCTACGAGCAGTACTTC.

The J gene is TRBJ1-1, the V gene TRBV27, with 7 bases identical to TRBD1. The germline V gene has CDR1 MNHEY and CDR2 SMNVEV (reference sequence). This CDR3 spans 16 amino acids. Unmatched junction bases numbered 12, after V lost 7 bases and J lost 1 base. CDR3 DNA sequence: TGTGCCAGCACTCGGACAGGACTACCTTCGAACACTGAAGCTTTCTTT. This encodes CASTRTGLPSNTEAFF.

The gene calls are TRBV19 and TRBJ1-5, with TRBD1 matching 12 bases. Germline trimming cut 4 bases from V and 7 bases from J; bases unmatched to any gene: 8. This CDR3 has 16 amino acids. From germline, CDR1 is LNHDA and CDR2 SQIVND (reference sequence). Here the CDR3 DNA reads TGTGCCAGTAGTACCGGGACAGGGGGCTTGGGGCAGCCCCAGCATTTT. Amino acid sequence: CASSTGTGGLGQPQHF.

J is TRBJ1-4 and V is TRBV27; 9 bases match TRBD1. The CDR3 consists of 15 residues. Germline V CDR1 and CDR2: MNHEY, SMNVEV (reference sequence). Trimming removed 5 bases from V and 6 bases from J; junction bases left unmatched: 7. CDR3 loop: CASSITGGAYEKLFF. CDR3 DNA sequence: TGTGCCAGCAGTATAACAGGGGGCGCGTATGAAAAACTGTTTTTT.

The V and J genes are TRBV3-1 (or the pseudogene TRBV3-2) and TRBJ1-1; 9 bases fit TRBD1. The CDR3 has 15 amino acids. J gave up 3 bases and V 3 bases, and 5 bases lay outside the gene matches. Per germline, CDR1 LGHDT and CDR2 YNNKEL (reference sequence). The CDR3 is CASSHTRTGDTEAFF. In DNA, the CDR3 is TGTGCCAGCAGCCATACCCGGACAGGGGACACTGAAGCTTTCTTT.

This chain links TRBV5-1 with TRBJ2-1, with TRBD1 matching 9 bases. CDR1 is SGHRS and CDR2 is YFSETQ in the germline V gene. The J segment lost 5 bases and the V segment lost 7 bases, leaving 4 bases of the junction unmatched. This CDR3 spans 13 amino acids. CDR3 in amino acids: CASGDRVDNEQFF. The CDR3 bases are TGCGCCAGCGGGGACAGGGTGGACAATGAGCAGTTCTTC.

CDR3 sequence reads: CASSGGFEQFF. The CDR3 nucleotides read TGTGCCAGCAGTGGGGGGTTTGAGCAGTTCTTC. The genes are TRBV28 and TRBJ2-1; possibly TRBD2 for D (6 bases). This CDR3 comprises 11 residues. Deletions cut 5 bases from V and 9 bases from J, with 8 bases between. Germline V lookup: CDR1 MDHEN, CDR2 SYDVKM. The full variable domain, completed using reference TRBV28 and TRBJ2-1, is DVKVTQSSRYLVKRTGEKVFLECVQDMDHENMFWYRQDPGLGLRLIYFSYDVKMKEKGDIPEGYSVSREKKERFSLILESASTNQTSMYLCASSGGFEQFFGPGTRLTVL.

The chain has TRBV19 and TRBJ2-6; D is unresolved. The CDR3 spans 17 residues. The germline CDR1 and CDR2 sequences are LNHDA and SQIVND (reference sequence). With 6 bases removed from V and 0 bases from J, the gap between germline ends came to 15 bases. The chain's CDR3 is CASSLEIRSSGANVLTF. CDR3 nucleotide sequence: TGTGCCAGTAGCCTAGAGATAAGAAGCTCTGGGGCCAACGTCCTGACTTTC.

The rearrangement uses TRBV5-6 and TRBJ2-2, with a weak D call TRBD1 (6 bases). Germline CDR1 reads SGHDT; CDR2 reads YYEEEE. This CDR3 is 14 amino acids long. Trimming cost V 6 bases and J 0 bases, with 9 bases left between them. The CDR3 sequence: CASIQGSNTGELFF. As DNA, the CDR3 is TGTGCCAGCATCCAGGGGTCGAACACCGGGGAGCTGTTTTTT.

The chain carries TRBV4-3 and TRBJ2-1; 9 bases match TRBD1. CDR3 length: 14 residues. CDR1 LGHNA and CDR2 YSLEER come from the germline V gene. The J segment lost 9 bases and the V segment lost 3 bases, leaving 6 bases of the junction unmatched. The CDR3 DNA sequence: TGCGCCAGCAGCCAGACAGGGGGATCCATTGAGCAGTTCTTC. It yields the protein CASSQTGGSIEQFF.

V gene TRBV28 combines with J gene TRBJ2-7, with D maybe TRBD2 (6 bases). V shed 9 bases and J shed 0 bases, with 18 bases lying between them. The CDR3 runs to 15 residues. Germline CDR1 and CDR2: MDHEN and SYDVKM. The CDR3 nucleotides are TGTGCCAGTACTCCTACCGGGACTGACTCCTACGAGCAGTACTTC. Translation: CASTPTGTDSYEQYF.

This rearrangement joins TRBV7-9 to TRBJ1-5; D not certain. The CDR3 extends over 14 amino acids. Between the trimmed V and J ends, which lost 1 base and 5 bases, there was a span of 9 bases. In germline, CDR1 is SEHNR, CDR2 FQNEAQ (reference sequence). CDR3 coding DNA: TGTGCCAGCAGCTTAGGGAGGGCCGATCAGCCCCAGCATTTT. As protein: CASSLGRADQPQHF.

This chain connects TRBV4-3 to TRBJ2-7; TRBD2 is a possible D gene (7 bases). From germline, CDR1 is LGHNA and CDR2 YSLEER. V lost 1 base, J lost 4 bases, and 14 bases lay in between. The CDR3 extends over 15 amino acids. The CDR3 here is CASSQVRGAWYEQYF. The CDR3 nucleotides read TGCGCCAGCAGCCAAGTTCGGGGGGCCTGGTACGAGCAGTACTTC.

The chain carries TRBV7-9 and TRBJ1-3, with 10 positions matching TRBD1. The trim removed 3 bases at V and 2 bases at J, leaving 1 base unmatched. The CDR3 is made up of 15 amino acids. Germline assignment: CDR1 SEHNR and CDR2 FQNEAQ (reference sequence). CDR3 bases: TGTGCCAGCAGCTTGACAGGGGGCACTGGAAACACCATATATTTT. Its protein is CASSLTGGTGNTIYF.

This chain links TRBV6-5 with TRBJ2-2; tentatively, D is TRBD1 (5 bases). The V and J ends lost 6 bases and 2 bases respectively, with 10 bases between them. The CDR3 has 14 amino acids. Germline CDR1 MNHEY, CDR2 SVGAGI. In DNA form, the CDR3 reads TGTGCCAGCAGAAGCCAGGGAAACACCGGGGAGCTGTTTTTT. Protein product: CASRSQGNTGELFF.

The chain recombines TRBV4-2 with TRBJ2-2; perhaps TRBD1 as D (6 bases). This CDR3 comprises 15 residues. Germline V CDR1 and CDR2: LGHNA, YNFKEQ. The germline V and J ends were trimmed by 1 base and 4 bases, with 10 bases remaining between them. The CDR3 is CASSQAGTITGELFF. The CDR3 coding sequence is TGTGCCAGCAGCCAAGCCGGGACAATCACCGGGGAGCTGTTTTTT.

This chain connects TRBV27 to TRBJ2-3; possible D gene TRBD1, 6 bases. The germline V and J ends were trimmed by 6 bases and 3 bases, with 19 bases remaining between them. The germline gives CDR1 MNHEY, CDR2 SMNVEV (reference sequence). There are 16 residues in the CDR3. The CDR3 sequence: CASSYRGRAMTDTQYF. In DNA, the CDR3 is TGTGCCAGCAGCTATAGGGGGAGAGCGATGACAGATACGCAGTATTTT.

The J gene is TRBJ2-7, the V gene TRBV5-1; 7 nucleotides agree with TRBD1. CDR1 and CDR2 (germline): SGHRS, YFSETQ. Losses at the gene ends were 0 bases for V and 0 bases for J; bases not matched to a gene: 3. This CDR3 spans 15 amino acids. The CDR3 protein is CASSLGQGPSYEQYF. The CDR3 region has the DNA TGCGCCAGCAGCTTGGGACAGGGACCCTCCTACGAGCAGTACTTC. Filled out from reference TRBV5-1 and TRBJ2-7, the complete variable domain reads KAGVTQTPRYLIKTRGQQVTLSCSPISGHRSVSWYQQTPGQGLQFLFEYFSETQRNKGNFPGRFSGRQFSNSRSEMNVSTLELGDSALYLCASSLGQGPSYEQYFGPGTRLTVT.

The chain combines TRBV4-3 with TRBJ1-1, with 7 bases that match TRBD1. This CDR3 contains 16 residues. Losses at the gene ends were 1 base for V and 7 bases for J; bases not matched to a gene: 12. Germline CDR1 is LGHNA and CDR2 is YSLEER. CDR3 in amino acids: CASSQAVVTGVGEAFF. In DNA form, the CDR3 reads TGCGCCAGCAGCCAAGCAGTGGTCACAGGGGTAGGTGAAGCTTTCTTT.